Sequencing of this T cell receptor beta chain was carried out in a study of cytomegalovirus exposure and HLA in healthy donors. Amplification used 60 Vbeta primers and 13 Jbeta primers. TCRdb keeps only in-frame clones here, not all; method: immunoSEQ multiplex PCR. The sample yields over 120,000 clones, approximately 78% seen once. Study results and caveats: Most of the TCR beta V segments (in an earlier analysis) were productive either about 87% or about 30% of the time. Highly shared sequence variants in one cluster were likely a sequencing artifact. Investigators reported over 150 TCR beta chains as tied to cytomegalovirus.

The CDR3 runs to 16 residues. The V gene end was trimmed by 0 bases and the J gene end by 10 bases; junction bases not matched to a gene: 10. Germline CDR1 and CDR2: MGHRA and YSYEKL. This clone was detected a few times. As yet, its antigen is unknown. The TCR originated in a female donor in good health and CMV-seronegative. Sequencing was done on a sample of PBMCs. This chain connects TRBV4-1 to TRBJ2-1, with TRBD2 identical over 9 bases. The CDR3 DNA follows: TGCGCCAGCAGCCAAGATGATGCTAGCGGGATGGGGGAGCAGTTCTTC. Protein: CASSQDDASGMGEQFF.